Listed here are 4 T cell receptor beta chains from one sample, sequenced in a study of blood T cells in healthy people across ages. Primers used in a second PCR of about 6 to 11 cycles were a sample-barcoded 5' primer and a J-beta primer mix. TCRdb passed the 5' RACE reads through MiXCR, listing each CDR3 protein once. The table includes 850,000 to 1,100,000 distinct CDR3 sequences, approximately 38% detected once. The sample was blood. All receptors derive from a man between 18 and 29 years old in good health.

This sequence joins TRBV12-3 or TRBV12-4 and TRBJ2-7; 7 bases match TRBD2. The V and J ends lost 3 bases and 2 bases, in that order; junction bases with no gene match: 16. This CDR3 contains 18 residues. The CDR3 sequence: CASSFGEGPRATPYEQYF. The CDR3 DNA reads TGTGCCAGCAGTTTTGGGGAGGGGCCGCGAGCGACGCCCTACGAGCAGTACTTC.

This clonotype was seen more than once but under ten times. Here the CDR3 DNA reads TGTGCCAGCAGGACAGGACAGTACAATCAGCCCCAGCATTTT. Residues: CASRTGQYNQPQHF. This sequence joins TRBV12-3 or TRBV12-4 and TRBJ1-5, with D tentatively TRBD1 (6 bases). The CDR3 extends over 14 amino acids. Deletions cut 6 bases from V and 3 bases from J, with 12 bases between.

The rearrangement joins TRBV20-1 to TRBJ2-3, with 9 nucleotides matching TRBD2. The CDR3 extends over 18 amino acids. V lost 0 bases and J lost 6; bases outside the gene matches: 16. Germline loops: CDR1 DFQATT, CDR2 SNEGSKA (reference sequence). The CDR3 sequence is CSAREFSLAGTRADTQYF. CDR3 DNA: TGCAGTGCTAGAGAATTCTCTCTAGCGGGGACGAGGGCGGATACGCAGTATTTT.

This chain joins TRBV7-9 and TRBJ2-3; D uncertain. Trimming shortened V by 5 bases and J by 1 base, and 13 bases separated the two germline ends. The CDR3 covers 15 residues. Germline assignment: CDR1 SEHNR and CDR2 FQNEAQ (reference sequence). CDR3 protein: CASSPRAAGTDTQYF. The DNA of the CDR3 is TGTGCCAGCAGCCCCCGCGCGGCAGGCACAGATACGCAGTATTTT.